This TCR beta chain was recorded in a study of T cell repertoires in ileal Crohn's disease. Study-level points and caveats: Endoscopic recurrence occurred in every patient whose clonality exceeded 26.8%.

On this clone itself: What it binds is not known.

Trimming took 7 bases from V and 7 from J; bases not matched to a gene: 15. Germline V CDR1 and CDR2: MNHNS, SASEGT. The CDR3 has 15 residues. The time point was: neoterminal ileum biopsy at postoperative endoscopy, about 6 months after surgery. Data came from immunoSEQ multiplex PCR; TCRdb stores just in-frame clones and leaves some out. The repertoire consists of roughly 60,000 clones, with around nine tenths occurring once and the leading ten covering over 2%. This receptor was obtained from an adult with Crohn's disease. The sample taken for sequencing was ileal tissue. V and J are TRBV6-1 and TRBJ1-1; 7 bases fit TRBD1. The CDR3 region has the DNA TGTGCCAGCACTGAGGGACAGCGTTCCAACCTTGAAGCTTTCTTT. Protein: CASTEGQRSNLEAFF.